The TCR beta chain described here comes from a study of CD8 T cells in ankylosing spondylitis. Overall study findings and caveats: In ankylosing spondylitis blood, a motif of roughly eight highly homologous TCR beta variants appeared characteristic. Significant enrichment of disease-linked clones was reported in matched ankylosing spondylitis synovial fluid.

CDR1 is ENHRY, CDR2 SYGVKD, per germline. The V end was cut by 7 bases, the J end by 2 bases, with 11 bases between. The CDR3 consists of 13 residues. 5'-RACE, quantitative and with molecular barcodes, yielded the TCR beta libraries. TCRdb fed the 5' RACE reads into MiXCR, producing one record per CDR3 protein. The sample shows 300,000 to 400,000 distinct CDR3 sequences, 11% of them seen only once. This clonotype was seen a handful of times. Its antigen is currently unknown. This clonotype was obtained from a female donor with ankylosing spondylitis or in good health (not recorded which). The sequenced sample was blood, either unsorted or a sorted T cell fraction (not recorded which). The rearrangement uses TRBV10-3 and TRBJ1-2; D gene uncertain. This chain's CDR3 is CAIKGNGNYGYTF. The CDR3 coding sequence is TGTGCCATCAAAGGAAACGGGAACTATGGCTACACCTTC.